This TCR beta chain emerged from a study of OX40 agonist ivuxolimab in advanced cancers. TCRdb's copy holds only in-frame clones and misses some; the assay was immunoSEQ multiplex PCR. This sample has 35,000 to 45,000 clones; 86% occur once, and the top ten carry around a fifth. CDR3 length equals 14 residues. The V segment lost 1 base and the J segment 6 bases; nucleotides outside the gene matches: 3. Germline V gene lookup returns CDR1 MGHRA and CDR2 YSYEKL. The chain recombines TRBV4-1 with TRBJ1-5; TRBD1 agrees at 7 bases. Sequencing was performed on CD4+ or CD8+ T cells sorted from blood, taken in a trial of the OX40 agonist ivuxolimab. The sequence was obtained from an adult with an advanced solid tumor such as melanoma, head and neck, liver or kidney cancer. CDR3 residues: CASSQASGGQPQHF. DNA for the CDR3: TGCGCCAGCAGCCAAGCGTCAGGGGGTCAGCCCCAGCATTTT.